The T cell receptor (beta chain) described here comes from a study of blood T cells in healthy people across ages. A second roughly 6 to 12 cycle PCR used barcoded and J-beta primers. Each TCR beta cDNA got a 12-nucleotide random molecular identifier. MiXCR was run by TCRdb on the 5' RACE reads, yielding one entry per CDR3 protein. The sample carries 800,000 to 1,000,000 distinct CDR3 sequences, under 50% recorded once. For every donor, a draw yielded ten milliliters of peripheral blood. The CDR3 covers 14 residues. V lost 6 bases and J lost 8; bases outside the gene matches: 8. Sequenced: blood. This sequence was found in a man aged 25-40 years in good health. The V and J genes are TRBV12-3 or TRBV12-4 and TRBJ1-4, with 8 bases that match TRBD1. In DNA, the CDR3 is TGTGCCAGCAGGGACAGGGAAACTGGAGAAAAACTGTTTTTT. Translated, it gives CASRDRETGEKLFF.